The TCR beta chain under discussion was sequenced for a study of blood T cell repertoires in COVID-19. Whole-study context: Donors in the United States, Italy and Spain gave samples during acute or convalescent COVID-19. In each case, the material was cDNA or gDNA derived from T cells, B-cell-depleted T cells, or PBMCs.

The protocol was immunoSEQ multiplex PCR, while the TCRdb copy is restricted to in-frame clones and leaves out a portion. The data hold approximately 300,000 clones, with around 84% observed a single time. Germline CDR1 is ENHRY and CDR2 is SYGVKD. Trimming left V 3 bases short and J 1 base short, with 6 bases between. This CDR3 is built from 13 residues. In assigning cohorts, the study relied on participant-reported clinical history. The sample taken for sequencing was PBMCs or T cells enriched from blood (not recorded which). The clonotype originates from a woman in her thirties who had been exposed to COVID-19. This chain joins TRBV10-3 and TRBJ1-1, with no clear D. The CDR3 here is CAISDRENTEAFF. CDR3 coding DNA: TGTGCCATCAGTGACCGAGAGAACACTGAAGCTTTCTTT.